These 7 T cell receptor beta chains came from one sample sequenced in a study of T cell changes during pregnancy in multiple sclerosis (dated by TCRdb to the late 2010s). Libraries were prepared through the immunoSEQ multiplex PCR assay. The table was pulled from immuneACCESS by TCRdb, which kept in-frame rearrangements only. Such tables lose some clones; where checked, under half of the loss comes from unresolved V genes, and the rest has no known cause. Present in this sample are around 64,000 clones, approximately 91% of which were seen just once. Under 0.3% of the sample comes from the top ten. The sequencing used CD4+ T cells from peripheral blood mononuclear cells, collected after pregnancy. Every receptor here comes from a female donor with multiple sclerosis, enrolled in a pregnancy study.

V usage is TRBV11-2 and J usage is TRBJ2-7; D may be TRBD2 (6 bases). CDR1 SGHAT and CDR2 FQNNGV come from the germline V gene. This CDR3 spans 17 amino acids. Deletions cut 5 bases from V and 2 bases from J, with 22 bases between. CDR3 in DNA: TGTGCCAGCAGCAGTCTAGCGCTTCGGTCGGGGACCTACGAGCAGTACTTC. Translating gives CASSSLALRSGTYEQYF.

The V gene is TRBV9, the J gene TRBJ1-6; perhaps TRBD1 as D (5 bases). The CDR3 runs to 14 residues. Germline V gives CDR1 SGDLS, CDR2 YYNGEE. Trimming took 0 bases from V and 10 from J, leaving 11 bases between them. Here the CDR3 DNA reads TGTGCCAGCAGCGTAGCAGGGTCCGGGTCACCCCTCCACTTT. Translating gives CASSVAGSGSPLHF. The full variable domain, its missing parts supplied by reference TRBV9 and TRBJ1-6, is DSGVTQTPKHLITATGQRVTLRCSPRSGDLSVYWYQQSLDQGLQFLIQYYNGEERAKGNILERFSAQQFPDLHSELNLSSLELGDSALYFCASSVAGSGSPLHFGNGTRLTVT.

The chain employs TRBV30 and TRBJ2-6; tentative D call: TRBD1 (6 bases). Germline loops: CDR1 GTSNPN, CDR2 SVGIG (reference sequence). The V end was cut by 1 base, the J end by 3 bases, with 10 bases between. CDR3 length equals 15 residues. The CDR3 DNA sequence: TGTGCCTGGAGTGCACAGGGCGATGGGGCCAACGTCCTGACTTTC. Its translation: CAWSAQGDGANVLTF.

This sequence joins TRBV5-6 and TRBJ2-1, with 8 positions matching TRBD1. The CDR3 consists of 17 residues. Germline-derived CDR1 and CDR2 are SGHDT and YYEEEE. With 4 bases clipped from V and 1 base from J, the junction kept 10 bases outside the gene matches. CDR3 bases: TGTGCCAGCAGCCCGGAGCAGGGGGCAAGGTCCTACAATGAGCAGTTCTTC. The encoded protein is CASSPEQGARSYNEQFF.

The CDR3 loop reads CASSEEREGIGELFF. The CDR3 coding sequence is TGTGCCAGCAGTGAGGAGCGGGAGGGCATCGGGGAGCTGTTTTTT. The chain couples TRBV2 to TRBJ2-2; 10 bases map to TRBD2. The CDR3 totals 15 residues. V gave up 3 bases and J gave up 7 bases; unmatched junction bases: 5. CDR1 is SNHLY and CDR2 is FYNNEI in the germline V gene.

The chain uses TRBV10-1 and TRBJ1-1; 12 bases match TRBD1. The CDR3 has 18 amino acids. CDR1 is WNHNN and CDR2 is SYGVQD in the germline V gene (reference sequence). The V and J ends lost 7 bases and 3 bases, in that order; junction bases with no gene match: 15. The DNA for the CDR3 is TGCGCCAGCACCCGACGAGGGACAGGGGGCCTTGAGGACACTGAAGCTTTCTTT. The encoded protein is CASTRRGTGGLEDTEAFF.

The chain combines TRBV7-3 with TRBJ2-1; tentatively, D is TRBD1 (6 bases). The CDR3 sequence is 14 residues long. Germline CDR1 is SGHTA and CDR2 is FQGTGA. Trimming removed 2 bases at V and 5 bases at J, with 10 bases between. The CDR3 DNA is TGTGCCAGCAGCTTATACAGGGAACACAATGAGCAGTTCTTC. Protein sequence: CASSLYREHNEQFF.